What follows are 11 T cell receptor beta chains derived from one specimen sequenced in a study of T cell responses to AZD1222 COVID-19 vaccine. Method: immunoSEQ multiplex PCR; TCRdb's copy keeps in-frame clones and lacks some. Seen here are around 110,000 clones, less than 90% observed once, and the top ten hold 7.5% to 8%. Here the sequenced sample was peripheral blood, taken on day 0 of AZD1222 vaccination. Receptor source: an adult in good health.

The V gene is TRBV28, the J gene TRBJ2-3, with D unclear. There are 15 residues in the CDR3. Per germline, CDR1 MDHEN and CDR2 SYDVKM. Trimming pared 2 bases from V and 4 bases from J, leaving 13 bases between. The CDR3 spells CASSLDGRSADTQYF. The CDR3 DNA reads TGTGCCAGCAGTTTAGATGGTAGGAGCGCAGATACGCAGTATTTT.

This clone was seen only once. This chain connects TRBV28 to TRBJ2-5; TRBD2 matches at 11 bases. CDR3 length equals 16 residues. Per the germline V gene, CDR1 is MDHEN and CDR2 is SYDVKM. V shed 2 bases, J shed 0 bases, and the junction held 2 bases outside the gene matches. CDR3 nucleotides: TGTGCCAGCAGTTTACTGACTAGCGGGAACCAAGAGACCCAGTACTTC. Translating gives CASSLLTSGNQETQYF.

This clone was picked up a small number of times. The chain has TRBV14 and TRBJ2-7, with 9 bases identical to TRBD1. The germline V gene encodes CDR1 SGHDN and CDR2 FVKESK. Germline trimming cut 4 bases from V and 2 bases from J; bases unmatched to any gene: 3. This CDR3 region has 14 residues. CDR3 residues: CASSPTGGPYEQYF. The CDR3 DNA follows: TGTGCCAGCAGCCCGACAGGGGGTCCCTACGAGCAGTACTTC.

The rearrangement joins TRBV20-1 to TRBJ2-5; possible D gene TRBD1, 6 bases. The germline CDR1 and CDR2 sequences are DFQATT and SNEGSKA (reference sequence). There are 10 residues in the CDR3. Trimming shortened V by 6 bases and J by 9 bases, and 11 bases separated the two germline ends. CDR3 sequence reads: CSAAHRAQYF. CDR3 nucleotides: TGCAGTGCGGCACACAGGGCCCAGTACTTC.

The rearrangement uses TRBV28 and TRBJ1-1; D possibly corresponds to TRBD1 (6 bases). This CDR3 has 14 amino acids. V was shortened by 10 bases and J by 1 base, with 16 bases between the two germline ends. Per the germline V gene, CDR1 is MDHEN and CDR2 is SYDVKM. The CDR3 is CATTGHRTNTEAFF. CDR3 DNA: TGTGCCACGACAGGCCACCGGACGAACACTGAAGCTTTCTTT.

This sequence joins TRBV28 and TRBJ2-7; either TRBD1 or TRBD2 may fit D (6 bases each). The CDR3 spans 17 residues. Trimming took 1 base from V and 4 from J, leaving 20 bases between them. Germline loops: CDR1 MDHEN, CDR2 SYDVKM. The CDR3 DNA reads as TGTGCCAGCAGTTTATTTCTGAGGGGGAGGAGGGTGTACGAGCAGTACTTC. Translation gives CASSLFLRGRRVYEQYF.

The CDR3 nucleotides are TGCAGCGCGAAGGTGTCTAGCGGGAGTTACAATGAGCAGTTCTTC. This translates into CSAKVSSGSYNEQFF. The chain is built from TRBV29-1 and TRBJ2-1; 10 nucleotides align to TRBD2. Germline V gene sequence: CDR1 SQVTM, CDR2 ANQGSEA. The CDR3 extends over 15 amino acids. With V trimmed by 7 bases and J by 4 bases, 10 bases remained unmatched.

The V gene is TRBV25-1, the J gene TRBJ1-1; no clear D. V shed 8 bases and J shed 1 base, with 5 bases lying between them. CDR1 and CDR2 from the germline V gene are MGHDK and SYGVNS. The CDR3 is made up of 11 amino acids. The CDR3 is CASYRNTEAFF. CDR3 bases: TGTGCCAGCTATAGGAACACTGAAGCTTTCTTT.

This clone was seen only a few times. The chain recombines TRBV27 with TRBJ1-1; TRBD1 agrees at 10 bases. J lost 8 bases, V lost 3 bases, and 12 bases had no gene match. This CDR3 has 16 residues. The V gene's germline CDR1 is MNHEY and CDR2 SMNVEV (reference sequence). CDR3 loop: CASSFLDRGQFREAFF. The CDR3, as DNA: TGTGCCAGCAGTTTCCTTGACAGGGGGCAGTTTCGGGAAGCTTTCTTT.

The chain joins TRBV28 to TRBJ1-2, with 7 bases lining up with TRBD1. The germline gives CDR1 MDHEN, CDR2 SYDVKM. The CDR3 spans 13 residues. V lost 5 bases to trimming and J lost 4 bases; unmatched junction nucleotides: 4. DNA for the CDR3: TGTGCCAGCAGTCCGCGGGACAGCTATGGCTACACCTTC. Translating it yields CASSPRDSYGYTF.

The chain recombines TRBV18 with TRBJ1-4; the D gene is possibly TRBD1 (5 bases). The V end was cut by 6 bases, the J end by 6 bases, with 17 bases between. Germline V lookup: CDR1 KGHSH, CDR2 LQKENI. There are 15 residues in the CDR3. The CDR3 is CASSPRDHDYEKLFF. The DNA of the CDR3 is TGTGCCAGCTCGCCCCGGGACCACGATTATGAAAAACTGTTTTTT.